This T cell receptor beta chain derives from a study of blood T cell repertoires in COVID-19. In the study overall: From the United States, Italy and Spain came samples of acute and convalescent COVID-19. T cells, B-cell-depleted T cells, or PBMCs provided the cDNA or gDNA that served as material.

Germline V gene lookup returns CDR1 SGHVS and CDR2 FQNEAQ. This CDR3 is 18 amino acids long. V was clipped by 0 bases and J by 3 bases; unmatched bases: 9. Authors' analysis steps: For nucleated cells, counts were estimated from reference gene primer amplification. The assay was immunoSEQ multiplex PCR, and TCRdb's table has in-frame clones only and misses some. The DNA was the basis for D and trimming; V, J and clone size are from that table. The data show 55,000 to 70,000 clones, with roughly 92% seen just once and 5% to 7% held by the top ten. This clone showed up just a few times. Material for sequencing was peripheral blood. The rearrangement uses TRBV7-8 and TRBJ1-5, with 9 nucleotides matching TRBD1. This clonotype originated in a human donor in a cohort sampled during active COVID-19. The CDR3 DNA follows: TGTGCCAGCAGCTTAGCCCGGGACAGGGCCTCCTTCAATCAGCCCCAGCATTTT. It translates to CASSLARDRASFNQPQHF.